This T cell receptor (beta chain) was profiled in a study of blood T cells in healthy people across ages. This clonotype has just a few counts. Its cognate antigen is unknown. Researchers report isolating at least 6 million PBMCs per sample. Each sample yielded at least 5.5 micrograms of PBMC total RNA. Notes on the study in general: In the absence of known donor CMV status, changes in expanded clonotypes were possibly confounded.

J was trimmed by 0 bases and V by 5 bases; bases with no gene match: 9. From germline, CDR1 is MNHEY and CDR2 SMNVEV (reference sequence). This CDR3 has 18 residues. With a J-beta primer mix and a sample-barcoded 5' primer, a second PCR ran about 6 to 11 cycles. Each cDNA molecule received a tag from a template-switch adaptor that had 12 random nucleotides. TCRdb itself ran the 5' RACE reads through MiXCR, one entry per CDR3 protein. Of around 850,000 distinct CDR3 sequences detected, about 36% appear once; the ten largest clones hold over 10%. Sequenced sample: blood. This sequence originates from a young man in good health. The genes are TRBV27 and TRBJ2-7; the match to TRBD2 covers 14 bases. CDR3 protein: CASSPRTSGGSSSYEQYF. The DNA for the CDR3 is TGTGCCAGCAGTCCACGGACTAGCGGGGGGTCGAGCTCCTACGAGCAGTACTTC.